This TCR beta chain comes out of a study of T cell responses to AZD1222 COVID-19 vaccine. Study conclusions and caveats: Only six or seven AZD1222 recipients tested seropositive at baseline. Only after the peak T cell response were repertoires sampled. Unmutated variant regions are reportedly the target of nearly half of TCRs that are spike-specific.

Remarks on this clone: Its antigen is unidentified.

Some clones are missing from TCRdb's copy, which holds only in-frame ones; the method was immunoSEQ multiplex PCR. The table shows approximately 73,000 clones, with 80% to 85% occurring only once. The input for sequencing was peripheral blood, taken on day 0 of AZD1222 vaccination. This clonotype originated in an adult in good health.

The CDR3 coding sequence is TGTGCCAGCAGTCCTGCAGGATCATCACTTAACTATGGCTACACCTTC. Encoded protein: CASSPAGSSLNYGYTF. V gene TRBV27 combines with J gene TRBJ1-2; D call uncertain. This CDR3 region has 16 residues. Germline V lookup: CDR1 MNHEY, CDR2 SMNVEV (reference sequence). V was shortened by 5 bases and J by 1 base, with 17 bases between the two germline ends.